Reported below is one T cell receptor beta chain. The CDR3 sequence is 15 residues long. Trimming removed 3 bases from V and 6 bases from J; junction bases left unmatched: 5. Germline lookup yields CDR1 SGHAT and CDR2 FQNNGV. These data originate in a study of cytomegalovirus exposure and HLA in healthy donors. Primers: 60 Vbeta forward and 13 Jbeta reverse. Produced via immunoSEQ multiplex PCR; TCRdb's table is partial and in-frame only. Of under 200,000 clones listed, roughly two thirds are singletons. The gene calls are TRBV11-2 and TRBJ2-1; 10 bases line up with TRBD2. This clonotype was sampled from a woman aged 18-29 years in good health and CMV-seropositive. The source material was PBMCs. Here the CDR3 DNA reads TGTGCCAGCAGCTTGGAGCGGGGGGGTAGCAATGAGCAGTTCTTC. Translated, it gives CASSLERGGSNEQFF.